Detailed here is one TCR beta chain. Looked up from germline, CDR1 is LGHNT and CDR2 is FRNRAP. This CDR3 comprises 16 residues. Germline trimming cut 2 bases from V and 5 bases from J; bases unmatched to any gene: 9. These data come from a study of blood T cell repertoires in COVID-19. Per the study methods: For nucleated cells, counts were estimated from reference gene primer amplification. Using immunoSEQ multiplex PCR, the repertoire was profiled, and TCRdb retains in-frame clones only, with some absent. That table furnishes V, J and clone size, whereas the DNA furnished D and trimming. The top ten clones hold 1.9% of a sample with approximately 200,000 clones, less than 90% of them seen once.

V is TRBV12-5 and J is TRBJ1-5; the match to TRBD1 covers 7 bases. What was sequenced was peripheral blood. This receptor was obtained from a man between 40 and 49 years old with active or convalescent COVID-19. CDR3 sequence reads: CASGLSQGGLDQPQHF. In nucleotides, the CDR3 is TGTGCTAGTGGTTTGTCCCAGGGGGGTCTCGATCAGCCCCAGCATTTT.